This TCR beta chain is drawn from a study of identical twins. On this clonotype: Its target is not known. One end of the junction is discordant with germline, which a read error may explain.

Germline CDR1 MNHEY, CDR2 SMNVEV (reference sequence). The CDR3 totals 15 residues. TCRdb reprocessed the 5' RACE reads via MiXCR and lists one record per CDR3 protein. Among roughly 1,500,000 distinct CDR3 sequences listed, about 32% were seen once. Whole-study results and caveats: Memory repertoires lacked the insertion deficit that abundant cord blood beta clonotypes showed.

This chain connects TRBV27 to TRBJ2-3; possible D gene TRBD2, 6 bases. This TCR was sampled from a newborn girl in good health. Sample: cord blood. CDR3 coding DNA: TGTGCCAGCAGCTTGTTAGCGGACCACACAGATACGCAGTGTTTT. It yields the protein CASSLLADHTDTQCF.